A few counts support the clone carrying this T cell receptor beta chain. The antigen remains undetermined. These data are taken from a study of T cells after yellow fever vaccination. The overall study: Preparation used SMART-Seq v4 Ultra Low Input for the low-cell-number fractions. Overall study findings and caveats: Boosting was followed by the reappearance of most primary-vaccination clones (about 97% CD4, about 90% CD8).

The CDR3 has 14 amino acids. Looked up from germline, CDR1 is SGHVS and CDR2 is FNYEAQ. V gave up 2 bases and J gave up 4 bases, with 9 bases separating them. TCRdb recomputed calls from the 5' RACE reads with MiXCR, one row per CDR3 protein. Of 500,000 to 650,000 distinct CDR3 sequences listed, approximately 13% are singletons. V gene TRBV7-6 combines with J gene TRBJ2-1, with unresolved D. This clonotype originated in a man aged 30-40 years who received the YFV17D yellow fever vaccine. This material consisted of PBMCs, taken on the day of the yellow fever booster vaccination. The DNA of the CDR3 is TGTGCCAGCAGCTTACAGAGACCATACAATGAGCAGTTCTTC. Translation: CASSLQRPYNEQFF. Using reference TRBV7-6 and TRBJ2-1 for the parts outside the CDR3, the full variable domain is GAGVSQSPRYKVTKRGQDVALRCDPISGHVSLYWYRQALGQGPEFLTYFNYEAQQDKSGLPNDRFSAERPEGSISTLTIQRTEQRDSAMYRCASSLQRPYNEQFFGPGTRLTVL.